This T cell receptor (beta chain) was sequenced during a study of blood T cell repertoires in COVID-19. Study-level information: Researchers got acute and convalescent COVID-19 samples from the United States, Italy and Spain. T cells, B-cell-depleted T cells, or PBMCs supplied cDNA or gDNA.

The germline V gene encodes CDR1 LNHDA and CDR2 SQIVND (reference sequence). J was trimmed by 6 bases and V by 1 base; bases with no gene match: 6. The CDR3 totals 16 residues. Repertoires were generated with immunoSEQ multiplex PCR, while TCRdb's copy carries only in-frame clones and drops some. The data show roughly 140,000 clones, approximately 88% seen once. The chain joins TRBV19 to TRBJ2-1; 10 nucleotides agree with TRBD2. Material: peripheral blood. The sequence derives from a woman aged 45-65 years with acute or convalescent COVID-19. The CDR3 region has the DNA TGTGCCAGTAGTATAGGAGTAGCGGGAGGAGGCAATGAGCAGTTCTTC. Protein: CASSIGVAGGGNEQFF.